The next 21 T cell receptor beta chains were all read from a single sample in a study of CD8+ T cells in alopecia areata. Extraction and reverse transcription of RNA yielded cDNA as the sequencing template. The data were produced by immunoSEQ multiplex PCR, yet TCRdb's version contains in-frame clones alone and is incomplete. The sample has about 150,000 clones, about 90% seen once. The input for sequencing was CD8+ T cells sorted from blood, taken at week 0. All receptors derive from a human donor with alopecia areata.

This clone has more than one count but fewer than ten. V usage is TRBV29-1 and J usage is TRBJ2-1; D remains ambiguous. The V end was cut by 6 bases, the J end by 3 bases, with 9 bases between. Per germline, CDR1 SQVTM and CDR2 ANQGSEA. This CDR3 has 12 amino acids. The CDR3 reads CSVLLDYNEQFF. As DNA, the CDR3 is TGCAGCGTCCTCCTCGACTACAATGAGCAGTTCTTC.

CDR3 amino acids: CSVEDRALGGELFF. The CDR3 nucleotides are TGCAGCGTTGAAGATCGGGCCCTCGGCGGGGAGCTGTTTTTT. The chain carries TRBV29-1 and TRBJ2-2; D ambiguous. The ends were cut back, 0 bases at V and 7 bases at J, with 12 bases in the middle. The CDR3 is 14 amino acids. CDR1 is SQVTM and CDR2 is ANQGSEA in the germline V gene.

CDR3 in amino acids: CAWSGGFGEGNEQFF. In DNA form, the CDR3 reads TGTGCCTGGAGTGGGGGTTTCGGGGAGGGCAATGAGCAGTTCTTC. The chain combines TRBV30 with TRBJ2-1; 7 bases match TRBD2. V dropped 1 base and J dropped 6; count of bases not matched to a gene: 9. The CDR3 spans 15 residues. The germline gives CDR1 GTSNPN, CDR2 SVGIG (reference sequence). Combining the CDR3 with reference TRBV30 and TRBJ2-1 gives the whole variable domain SQTIHQWPATLVQPVGSPLSLECTVEGTSNPNLYWYRQAAGRGLQLLFYSVGIGQISSEVPQNLSASRPQDRQFILSSKKLLLSDSGFYLCAWSGGFGEGNEQFFGPGTRLTVL.

This clone came up once. This chain connects TRBV19 to TRBJ2-7; D possibly uses TRBD1 or TRBD2 (5 bases each). This CDR3 has 16 amino acids. The germline V gene has CDR1 LNHDA and CDR2 SQIVND (reference sequence). With 2 bases removed from V and 2 bases from J, the gap between germline ends came to 16 bases. The CDR3 DNA reads as TGTGCCAGTAGTATAACGGGAACAGGCGCAACCTACGAGCAGTACTTC. It is translated as CASSITGTGATYEQYF. The variable domain in full, with the rest retrieved from reference TRBV19 and TRBJ2-7, is DGGITQSPKYLFRKEGQNVTLSCEQNLNHDAMYWYRQDPGQGLRLIYYSQIVNDFQKGDIAEGYSVSREKKESFPLTVTSAQKNPTAFYLCASSITGTGATYEQYFGPGTRLTVT.

This clone is a singleton in its sample. The chain joins TRBV2 to TRBJ2-7; D possibly matches TRBD1 or TRBD2 (5 bases each). Between the trimmed V and J ends, which lost 1 base and 1 base, there was a span of 11 bases. In germline, CDR1 is SNHLY, CDR2 FYNNEI. The CDR3 extends over 15 amino acids. CDR3 region: CASSEGGSPSYEQYF. The CDR3 bases are TGTGCCAGCAGTGAAGGGGGGAGCCCGTCCTACGAGCAGTACTTC.

This clone turned up a few times. V is TRBV4-2 and J is TRBJ2-5; D possibly corresponds to TRBD2 (6 bases). The CDR3 has 18 residues. Trimming took 5 bases from V and 0 from J, leaving 22 bases between them. The germline V gene encodes CDR1 LGHNA and CDR2 YNFKEQ. This CDR3 is CASSLVGVPSAYQETQYF. CDR3 DNA sequence: TGTGCCAGCAGCTTGGTGGGTGTGCCTAGCGCTTACCAAGAGACCCAGTACTTC.

The V and J genes are TRBV29-1 and TRBJ2-1; D not resolved. V shed 1 base and J shed 0 bases, with 13 bases lying between them. Germline CDR1 is SQVTM and CDR2 is ANQGSEA. The CDR3 has 16 amino acids. CDR3 residues: CSVEGHPLSSYNEQFF. As DNA, the CDR3 is TGCAGCGTTGAAGGGCACCCCTTGAGCTCCTACAATGAGCAGTTCTTC.

The chain recombines TRBV9 with TRBJ2-2; D gene unclear. V was trimmed by 2 bases and J by 2 bases, leaving 16 bases between them. The germline gives CDR1 SGDLS, CDR2 YYNGEE. CDR3 size: 17 residues. As DNA, the CDR3 is TGTGCCAGCAGCGTCCCCCGGCAAAGAGTAAACACCGGGGAGCTGTTTTTT. Residues: CASSVPRQRVNTGELFF.

This clone has just a few counts. The chain carries TRBV4-2 and TRBJ2-7, with D possibly TRBD1 on 6 matching bases. CDR3 length: 13 amino acids. V lost 3 bases and J 7 bases, leaving 13 bases between the germline ends. Germline V gene data show CDR1 as LGHNA and CDR2 as YNFKEQ. DNA for the CDR3: TGTGCCAGCAGCCAGCAGGGGTTAGAAGAGCAGTACTTC. Protein: CASSQQGLEEQYF.

V is TRBV27 and J is TRBJ1-2; 8 bases map to TRBD1. The CDR3 consists of 18 residues. CDR1 MNHEY and CDR2 SMNVEV come from the germline V gene (reference sequence). J lost 7 bases, V lost 2 bases, and 18 bases had no gene match. For the CDR3, the DNA is TGTGCCAGCAGTTTAACCGGCCCCAGGGACAGGTGCTTTGGTGGCTACACCTTC. It encodes CASSLTGPRDRCFGGYTF.

The V gene is TRBV13, the J gene TRBJ1-3; no clear D. Trimming removed 6 bases from V and 7 bases from J, with 10 bases in between. Looked up from germline, CDR1 is PRHDT and CDR2 is FYEKMQ (reference sequence). CDR3 length equals 12 residues. CDR3 bases: TGTGCCAGCAGTGGTGTTTCGAACACCATATATTTT. This gives the protein CASSGVSNTIYF.

V and J are TRBV27 and TRBJ2-7; the D gene is possibly TRBD1 (5 bases). Germline lookup yields CDR1 MNHEY and CDR2 SMNVEV (reference sequence). With 1 base removed from V and 3 bases from J, the gap between germline ends came to 10 bases. CDR3 length: 14 amino acids. CDR3 region: CASSLFSTDYEQYF. The DNA for the CDR3 is TGTGCCAGCAGTTTATTCTCGACAGACTACGAGCAGTACTTC.

The chain carries TRBV27 and TRBJ2-7; maybe TRBD1 (6 bases). The CDR3 is made up of 15 amino acids. CDR1 and CDR2 (germline): MNHEY, SMNVEV (reference sequence). V was cut by 2 bases and J by 1 base, with 12 bases left in between. In DNA form, the CDR3 reads TGTGCCAGCAGTTTACGGGGCAGGGGATCCTACGAGCAGTACTTC. Translating it yields CASSLRGRGSYEQYF.

The chain employs TRBV29-1 and TRBJ2-7; tentative D call: TRBD2 (6 bases). The V end was cut by 3 bases, the J end by 0 bases, with 9 bases between. The germline V gene encodes CDR1 SQVTM and CDR2 ANQGSEA. The CDR3 has 13 residues. CDR3 region: CSVEEGNSYEQYF. CDR3 in DNA: TGCAGCGTTGAGGAGGGAAACTCCTACGAGCAGTACTTC.

The chain carries TRBV29-1 and TRBJ1-1; D is undetermined. Trimming removed 3 bases from V and 3 bases from J, with 8 bases in between. The CDR3 sequence is 12 residues long. Germline V gene data show CDR1 as SQVTM and CDR2 as ANQGSEA. CDR3 bases: TGCAGCGTTGATATGGGAGACACTGAAGCTTTCTTT. Encoded protein: CSVDMGDTEAFF.

This sequence joins TRBV27 and TRBJ1-2; the D is unclear. Germline V gene lookup returns CDR1 MNHEY and CDR2 SMNVEV (reference sequence). The CDR3 is made up of 13 amino acids. V was clipped by 5 bases and J by 5 bases, with 12 bases between them. CDR3 amino acids: CASSRRSRYGYTF. In DNA, the CDR3 is TGTGCCAGCAGTCGCCGGTCTCGGTATGGCTACACCTTC.

Comment on this clone: A read error may produce the germline difference seen at one junction end. The chain recombines TRBV5-1 with TRBJ2-7; 11 bases align to TRBD1. This CDR3 has 14 amino acids. Per the germline V gene, CDR1 is SGHRS and CDR2 is YFSETQ. The CDR3 DNA sequence: TGCGCCAGCAGCATCCGGGACAGGGGGTCTTCGGCTAGATTC. It codes for CASSIRDRGSSARF.

This chain connects TRBV7-3 to TRBJ2-3; TRBD2 matches 8 bases. The CDR3 is 17 amino acids. Looked up from germline, CDR1 is SGHTA and CDR2 is FQGTGA. Losses at the gene ends were 5 bases for V and 0 bases for J; bases not matched to a gene: 10. Here the CDR3 reads CASSPLAGPQSTDTQYF. The CDR3 coding sequence is TGTGCCAGCAGCCCATTAGCGGGACCGCAAAGCACAGATACGCAGTATTTT.

The V gene is TRBV5-1, the J gene TRBJ2-7; unclear D gene. This CDR3 contains 13 residues. Germline assignment: CDR1 SGHRS and CDR2 YFSETQ. The V end was cut by 0 bases, the J end by 3 bases, with 7 bases between. CDR3 bases: TGCGCCAGCAGCTTGGATACAGACTACGAGCAGTACTTC. It specifies CASSLDTDYEQYF.

This chain links TRBV6-5 with TRBJ2-7; D gene unclear. The V end lost 0 bases, the J end lost 6 bases, and 6 bases lay between the germline ends. The CDR3 sequence is 12 residues long. In germline, CDR1 is MNHEY, CDR2 SVGAGI. CDR3 nucleotide sequence: TGTGCCAGCAGTTACTCGGGTCTCGAGCAGTACTTC. Amino acids: CASSYSGLEQYF.

The chain recombines TRBV7-9 with TRBJ1-2; a weak D match, TRBD1 (5 bases). The V end was cut by 5 bases, the J end by 2 bases, with 12 bases between. Per germline, CDR1 SEHNR and CDR2 FQNEAQ (reference sequence). The CDR3 is 14 residues long. The chain's CDR3 is CASSGDLPNYGYTF. The CDR3 coding sequence is TGTGCCAGCAGCGGGGACTTACCCAACTATGGCTACACCTTC.